Described below is a single TCR beta chain sequence and its context. Its antigen is unidentified. This entry is derived from a study of T cell responses to AZD1222 COVID-19 vaccine. Study background: Doses given second, at about 4 or about 12 weeks, were pooled. Study-wide results and limits: After the peak T cell response, and only then, were repertoires sampled.

Some clones are missing from TCRdb's copy, which holds only in-frame ones; the method was immunoSEQ multiplex PCR. The repertoire holds 75,000 to 95,000 clones, about 85% seen once, with 10% to 15% in the top ten. The CDR3 is made up of 15 amino acids. CDR1 is MNHEY, CDR2 SVGAGI, per germline. With 4 bases removed from V and 2 bases from J, the gap between germline ends came to 14 bases. This sequence originates from an adult in good health. Sequenced here: peripheral blood, sampled on day 0 of AZD1222 vaccination. The V gene is TRBV6-5, the J gene TRBJ1-1; TRBD1 might be the D (5 bases). CDR3 sequence (DNA): TGTGCCAGCAGTTGGGTGAGTGGGGGAAACACTGAAGCTTTCTTT. It yields the protein CASSWVSGGNTEAFF.